This T cell receptor (beta chain) was sequenced for a study of T cells in localized non-small cell lung cancer (dated by TCRdb to 2019 to 2021). Describing the broader study: The study examined T cell repertoires in 200 to 300 patients with early-stage NSCLC and compared tumors with uninvolved tumor-adjacent lungs. Of the NSCLC patients, 129 were male and some 97 were female, and the mean age was around 70 years. The cohort was made up of fewer than 250 treatment-naive NSCLC patients whose localized lung tumors had been resected. General conclusions and limits of the study: Since the design was exploratory, TCR variables were selected using unadjusted p-values with no false-discovery rate correction. A median of 57 of the top 100 tumor clones turned up in the paired uninvolved adjacent lung, and some 28 of those clones also ranked among the top 100 of that same adjacent lung. Longer overall survival was associated with higher T cell density in blood, whereas shorter survival was associated with higher clonality in adjacent lung. Because multi-region tumor sequencing was not performed, intratumor heterogeneity could not be ruled out. Uninvolved tumor-adjacent lung showed the highest T cell clonality, higher than tumor, which suggests more focused antigenic responses in the adjacent lung.

Regarding this clone: Its antigen specificity is not known. No base quality values were provided; no much bigger clone lies one nucleotide off.

The immunoSEQ Assay was used to sequence TCR beta CDR3 regions from DNA. As for the original processing: T cell density was computed as TCR beta template counts normalized to usable DNA estimated by amplifying housekeeping genes. Richness was estimated with the preseqR package, extrapolating to 400,000 templates for PBMC samples and 120,000 templates for tissue samples. Clonality was defined as one minus Pielou's evenness. Tissue-enriched TCRs were identified through differential abundance testing performed on productive amino-acid clonotypes, with a minimum total count of 5 and an alpha of 0.1. The Jaccard Index and the Morisita Overlap Index were used to measure how much the repertoires overlapped between compartments. GLIPH grouped TCR beta CDR3s together with public tetramer-defined viral CDR3s, and a viral motif had to include at least three viral sequences and also show V-gene enrichment. TCRdb limited this immuneACCESS table to in-frame rearrangements with V and J called. A share of clones is missing; checked studies link under half to unresolved V genes, and the rest is unexplained. V and J calls and clone size are given by that table; D and trimming were obtained from the DNA. This sample comprises tens of thousands of clones, just under 85% of them detected only once. Of the sample, approximately 15% falls within the top ten clones.

At diagnosis, tumor, uninvolved tumor-adjacent lung and peripheral blood were collected and then preserved as a mix of FFPE and fresh-frozen material. For TCR repertoire profiling, blood samples were analyzed as peripheral blood mononuclear cells. The germline V gene provides CDR1 LGHNA and CDR2 YNFKEQ. The CDR3 spans 14 residues, from the cysteine through the phenylalanine. The DNA shown is the 42-base CDR3, in frame from base 1. Deletion took 0 bases off V and 5 bases off J, with a span of 8 bases between the germline ends. This TCR was sampled from a female donor over 55 with stage I lung adenocarcinoma. This chain is built from TRBV4-2 and TRBJ2-1; no D gene is confidently identified. Specimen: peripheral blood, collected before any cancer treatment. The CDR3 in this case is CASSQDISDNEQFF. The DNA sequence reads TGTGCCAGCAGCCAAGATATTTCGGACAATGAGCAGTTCTTC.